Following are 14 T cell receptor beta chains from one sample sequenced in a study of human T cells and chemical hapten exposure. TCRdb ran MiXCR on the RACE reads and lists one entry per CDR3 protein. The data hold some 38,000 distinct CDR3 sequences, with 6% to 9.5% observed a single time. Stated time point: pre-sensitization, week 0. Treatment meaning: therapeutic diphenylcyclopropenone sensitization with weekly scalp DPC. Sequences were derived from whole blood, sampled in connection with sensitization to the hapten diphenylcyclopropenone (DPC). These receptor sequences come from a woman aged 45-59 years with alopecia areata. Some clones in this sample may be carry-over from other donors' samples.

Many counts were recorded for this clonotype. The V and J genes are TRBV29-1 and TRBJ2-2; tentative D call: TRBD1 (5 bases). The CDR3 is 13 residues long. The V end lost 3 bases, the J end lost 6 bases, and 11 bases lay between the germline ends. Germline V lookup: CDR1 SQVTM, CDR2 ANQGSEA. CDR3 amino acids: CSVEGQSPGELFF. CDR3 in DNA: TGCAGCGTTGAGGGGCAGAGCCCCGGGGAGCTGTTTTTT.

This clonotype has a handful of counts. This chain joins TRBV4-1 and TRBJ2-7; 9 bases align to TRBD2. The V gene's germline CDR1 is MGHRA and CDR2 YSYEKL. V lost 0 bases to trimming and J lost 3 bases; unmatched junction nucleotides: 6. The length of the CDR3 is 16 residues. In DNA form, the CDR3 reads TGCGCCAGCAGCCAAGATAAACTAGCGGGTTTCTACGAGCAGTACTTC. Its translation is CASSQDKLAGFYEQYF.

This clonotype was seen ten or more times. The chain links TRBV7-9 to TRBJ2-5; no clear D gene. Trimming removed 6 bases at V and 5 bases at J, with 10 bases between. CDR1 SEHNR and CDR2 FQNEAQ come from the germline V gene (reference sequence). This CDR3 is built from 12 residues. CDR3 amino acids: CASSQTRETQYF. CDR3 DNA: TGTGCCAGCAGTCAAACTCGGGAGACCCAGTACTTC. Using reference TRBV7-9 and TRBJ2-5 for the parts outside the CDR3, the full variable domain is DTGVSQNPRHKITKRGQNVTFRCDPISEHNRLYWYRQTLGQGPEFLTYFQNEAQLEKSRLLSDRFSAERPKGSFSTLEIQRTEQGDSAMYLCASSQTRETQYFGPGTRLLVL.

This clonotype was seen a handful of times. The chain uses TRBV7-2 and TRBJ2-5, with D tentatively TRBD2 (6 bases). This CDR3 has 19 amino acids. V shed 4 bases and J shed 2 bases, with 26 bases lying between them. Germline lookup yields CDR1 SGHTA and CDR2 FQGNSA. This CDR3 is CASSSSRREAPRRQETQYF. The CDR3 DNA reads TGTGCCAGCAGCTCCTCTCGGAGGGAGGCCCCCCGTCGGCAAGAGACCCAGTACTTC.

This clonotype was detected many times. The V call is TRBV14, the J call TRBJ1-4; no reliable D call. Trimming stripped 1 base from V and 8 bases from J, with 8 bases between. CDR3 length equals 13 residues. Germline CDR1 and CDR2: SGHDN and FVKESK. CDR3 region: CASSQGATEKLFF. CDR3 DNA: TGTGCCAGCAGCCAAGGAGCCACAGAAAAACTGTTTTTT.

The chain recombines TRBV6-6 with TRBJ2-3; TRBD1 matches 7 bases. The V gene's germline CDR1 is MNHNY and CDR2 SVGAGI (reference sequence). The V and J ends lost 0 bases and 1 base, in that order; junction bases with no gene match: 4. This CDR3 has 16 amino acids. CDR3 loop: CASSYSEGAGTDTQYF. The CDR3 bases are TGTGCCAGCAGTTACTCAGAGGGGGCAGGCACAGATACGCAGTATTTT.

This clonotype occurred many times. CDR3 loop: CSALRPGLTGELFF. The CDR3 region has the DNA TGCAGCGCATTGAGGCCAGGGCTCACCGGGGAGCTGTTTTTT. The V and J genes are TRBV29-1 and TRBJ2-2; tentative D call: TRBD1 (5 bases). There are 14 residues in the CDR3. V lost 7 bases and J lost 4, with 16 bases in between. Germline lookup yields CDR1 SQVTM and CDR2 ANQGSEA.

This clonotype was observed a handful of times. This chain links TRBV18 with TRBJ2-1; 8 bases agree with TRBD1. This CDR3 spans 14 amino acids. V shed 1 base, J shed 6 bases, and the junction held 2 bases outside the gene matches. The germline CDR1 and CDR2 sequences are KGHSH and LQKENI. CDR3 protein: CASSPLDRANEQFF. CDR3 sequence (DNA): TGTGCCAGCTCACCACTGGACAGGGCCAATGAGCAGTTCTTC.

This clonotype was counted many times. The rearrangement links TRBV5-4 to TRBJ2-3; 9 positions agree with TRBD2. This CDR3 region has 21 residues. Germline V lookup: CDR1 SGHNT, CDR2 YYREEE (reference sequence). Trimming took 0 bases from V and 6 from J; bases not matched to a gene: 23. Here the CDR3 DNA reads TGTGCCAGCAGCTTGGATACTTGGAGGAGGAGCGGGAGGCCTCCGAGGGATACGCAGTATTTT. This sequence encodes CASSLDTWRRSGRPPRDTQYF. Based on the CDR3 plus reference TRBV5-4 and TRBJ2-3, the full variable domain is ETGVTQSPTHLIKTRGQQVTLRCSSQSGHNTVSWYQQALGQGPQFIFQYYREEENGRGNFPPRFSGLQFPNYSSELNVNALELDDSALYLCASSLDTWRRSGRPPRDTQYFGPGTRLTVL.

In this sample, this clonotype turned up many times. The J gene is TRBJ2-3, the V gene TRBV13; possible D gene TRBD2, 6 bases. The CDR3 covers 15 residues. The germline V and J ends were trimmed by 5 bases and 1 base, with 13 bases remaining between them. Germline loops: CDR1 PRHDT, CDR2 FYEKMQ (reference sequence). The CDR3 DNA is TGTGCCAGCAGCGCCGCGGGATCACGCACAGATACGCAGTATTTT. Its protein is CASSAAGSRTDTQYF.

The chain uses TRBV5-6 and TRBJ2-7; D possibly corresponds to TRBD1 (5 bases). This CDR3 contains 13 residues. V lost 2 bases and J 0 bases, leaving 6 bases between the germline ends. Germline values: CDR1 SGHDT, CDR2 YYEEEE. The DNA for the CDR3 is TGTGCCAGCAGCTTAGGGGCCTCCTACGAGCAGTACTTC. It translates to CASSLGASYEQYF.

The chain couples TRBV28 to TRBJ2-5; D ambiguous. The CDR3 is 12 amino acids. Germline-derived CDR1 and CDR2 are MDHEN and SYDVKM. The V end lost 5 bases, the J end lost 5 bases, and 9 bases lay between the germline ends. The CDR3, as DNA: TGTGCCAGCAGTGCTGATACGGAGACCCAGTACTTC. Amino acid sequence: CASSADTETQYF.

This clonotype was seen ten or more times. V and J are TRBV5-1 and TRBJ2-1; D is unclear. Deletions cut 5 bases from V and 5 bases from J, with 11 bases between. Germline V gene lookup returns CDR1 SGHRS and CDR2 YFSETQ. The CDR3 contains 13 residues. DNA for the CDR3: TGCGCCAGCAGGGGTCTGGGAAACAATGAGCAGTTCTTC. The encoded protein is CASRGLGNNEQFF.

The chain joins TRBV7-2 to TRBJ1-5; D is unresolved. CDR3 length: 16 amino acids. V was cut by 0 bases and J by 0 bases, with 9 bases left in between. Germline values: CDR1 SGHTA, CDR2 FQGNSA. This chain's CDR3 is CASSLAAGYSNQPQHF. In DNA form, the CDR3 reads TGTGCCAGCAGCTTAGCGGCCGGGTATAGCAATCAGCCCCAGCATTTT.